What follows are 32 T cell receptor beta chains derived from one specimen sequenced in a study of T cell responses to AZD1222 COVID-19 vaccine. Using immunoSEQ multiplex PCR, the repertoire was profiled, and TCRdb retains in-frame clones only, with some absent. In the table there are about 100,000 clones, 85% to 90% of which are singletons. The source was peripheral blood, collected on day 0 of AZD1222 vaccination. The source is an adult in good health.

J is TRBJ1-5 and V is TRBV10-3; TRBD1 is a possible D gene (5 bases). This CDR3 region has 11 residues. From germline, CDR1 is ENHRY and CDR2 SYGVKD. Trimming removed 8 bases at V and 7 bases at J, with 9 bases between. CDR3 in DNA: TGTGCCATCGGAAGGGGACAGCCCCAGCATTTT. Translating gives CAIGRGQPQHF.

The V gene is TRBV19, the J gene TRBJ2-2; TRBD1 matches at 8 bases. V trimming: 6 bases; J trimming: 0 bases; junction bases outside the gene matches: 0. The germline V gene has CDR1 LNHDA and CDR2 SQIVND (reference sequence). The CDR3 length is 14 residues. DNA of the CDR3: TGTGCCAGTAGGGACAGGGCGAACACCGGGGAGCTGTTTTTT. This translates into CASRDRANTGELFF.

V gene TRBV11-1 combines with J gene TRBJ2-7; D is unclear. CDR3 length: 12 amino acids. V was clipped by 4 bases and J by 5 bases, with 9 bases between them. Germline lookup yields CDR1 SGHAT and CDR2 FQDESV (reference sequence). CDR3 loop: CASSSDLNEQYF. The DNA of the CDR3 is TGTGCCAGCAGCTCGGATCTGAACGAGCAGTACTTC.

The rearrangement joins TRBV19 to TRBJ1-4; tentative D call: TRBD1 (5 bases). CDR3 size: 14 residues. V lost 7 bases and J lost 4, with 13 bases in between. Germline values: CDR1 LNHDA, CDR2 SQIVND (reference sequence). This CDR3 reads CASKGWLGNEKLFF. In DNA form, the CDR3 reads TGTGCCAGTAAGGGGTGGCTTGGTAATGAAAAACTGTTTTTT.

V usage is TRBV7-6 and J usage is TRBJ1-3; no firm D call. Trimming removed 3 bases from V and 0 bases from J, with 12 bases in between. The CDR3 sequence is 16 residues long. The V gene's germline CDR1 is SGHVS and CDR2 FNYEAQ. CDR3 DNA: TGTGCCAGCAGCTTTACTGACGGGTCCTCTGGAAACACCATATATTTT. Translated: CASSFTDGSSGNTIYF.

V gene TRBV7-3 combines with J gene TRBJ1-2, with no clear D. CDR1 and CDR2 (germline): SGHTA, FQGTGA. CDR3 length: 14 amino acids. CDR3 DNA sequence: TGTGGGGGAAAAGGAGTCTATAGTGATTATGGCTACACCTTC. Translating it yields CGGKGVYSDYGYTF.

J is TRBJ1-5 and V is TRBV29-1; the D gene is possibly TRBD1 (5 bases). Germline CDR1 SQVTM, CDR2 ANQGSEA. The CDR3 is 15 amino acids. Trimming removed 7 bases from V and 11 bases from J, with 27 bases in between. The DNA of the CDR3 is TGCAGCGCTATGTTCCTACAGGCGGGGAGGGGTTCCCAGCATTTT. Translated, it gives CSAMFLQAGRGSQHF.

CDR3 nucleotide sequence: TGTGCCAGTAGGACACTACAGGGATCCGAAAATCAGCCCCAGCATTTT. Encoded protein: CASRTLQGSENQPQHF. The J gene is TRBJ1-5, the V gene TRBV19; D is perhaps TRBD1 (6 bases). V was pared by 6 bases and J by 4 bases, with 19 bases between. Germline-derived CDR1 and CDR2 are LNHDA and SQIVND (reference sequence). This CDR3 has 16 amino acids.

The CDR3 DNA sequence: TGTGCCAGCAGCGAAACAGGGGGACCCGCAACTAATGAAAAACTGTTTTTT. Residues: CASSETGGPATNEKLFF. The V and J genes are TRBV5-4 and TRBJ1-4; 8 bases align to TRBD1. CDR3 length equals 17 residues. Germline V gene sequence: CDR1 SGHNT, CDR2 YYREEE (reference sequence). The junction had 8 bases not matched to a gene; V was cut back by 4 bases and J by 0 bases.

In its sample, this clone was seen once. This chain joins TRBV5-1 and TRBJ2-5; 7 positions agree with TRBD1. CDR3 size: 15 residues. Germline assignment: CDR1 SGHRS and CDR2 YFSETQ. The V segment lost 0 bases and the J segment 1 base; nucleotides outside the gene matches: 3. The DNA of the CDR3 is TGCGCCAGCAGCTTGGAGGGGGCGGTCCAAGAGACCCAGTACTTC. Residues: CASSLEGAVQETQYF.

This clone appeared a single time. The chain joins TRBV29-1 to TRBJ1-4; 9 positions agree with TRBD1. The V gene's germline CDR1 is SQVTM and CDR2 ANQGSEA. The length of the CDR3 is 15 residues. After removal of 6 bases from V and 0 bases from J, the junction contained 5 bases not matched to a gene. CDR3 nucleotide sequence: TGCAGCGTAGGACAGGGGACGGCAACTAATGAAAAACTGTTTTTT. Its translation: CSVGQGTATNEKLFF.

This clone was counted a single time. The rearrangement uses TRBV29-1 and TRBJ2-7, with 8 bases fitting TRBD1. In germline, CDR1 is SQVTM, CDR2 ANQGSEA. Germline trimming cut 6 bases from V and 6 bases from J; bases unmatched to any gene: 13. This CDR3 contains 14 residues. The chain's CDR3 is CSVLGQVPSGEQYF. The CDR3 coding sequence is TGCAGCGTCTTGGGACAGGTCCCGAGTGGCGAGCAGTACTTC.

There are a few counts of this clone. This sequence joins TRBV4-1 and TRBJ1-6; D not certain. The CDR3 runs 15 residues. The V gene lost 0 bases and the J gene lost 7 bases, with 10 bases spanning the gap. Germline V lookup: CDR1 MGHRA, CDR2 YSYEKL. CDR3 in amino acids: CASSQDSGSNSPLHF. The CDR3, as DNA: TGCGCCAGCAGCCAAGATTCGGGCTCGAATTCACCCCTCCACTTT.

CDR3 in amino acids: CASSLGTGSSNEQFF. The CDR3 DNA sequence: TGTGCCAGCAGCCTTGGGACAGGGTCCTCAAATGAGCAGTTCTTC. The chain has TRBV7-3 and TRBJ2-1; 9 bases line up with TRBD1. The CDR3 extends over 15 amino acids. V was pared by 5 bases and J by 7 bases, with 9 bases of the junction left unmatched. Germline CDR1 reads SGHTA; CDR2 reads FQGTGA.

The CDR3 region has the DNA TGTGCCAGCAGCACACCGACTAGCGGGGAGAGCTCCTACGAGCAGTACTTC. It specifies CASSTPTSGESSYEQYF. The chain employs TRBV7-2 and TRBJ2-7, with 11 bases aligning to TRBD2. V lost 5 bases, J lost 0 bases, and 9 bases stayed unmatched. The CDR3 is 17 residues long. In germline, CDR1 is SGHTA, CDR2 FQGNSA.

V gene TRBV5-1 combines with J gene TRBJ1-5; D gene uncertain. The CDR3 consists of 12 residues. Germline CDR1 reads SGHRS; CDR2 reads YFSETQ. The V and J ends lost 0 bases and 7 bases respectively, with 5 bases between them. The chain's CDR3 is CASSLVGQPQHF. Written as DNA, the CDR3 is TGCGCCAGCAGCTTGGTGGGGCAGCCCCAGCATTTT.

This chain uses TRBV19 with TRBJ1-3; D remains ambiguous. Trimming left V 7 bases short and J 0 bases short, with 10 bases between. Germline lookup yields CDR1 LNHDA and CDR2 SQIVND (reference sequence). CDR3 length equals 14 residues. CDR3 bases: TGTGCCAGTATCGACCGAGACTCTGGAAACACCATATATTTT. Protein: CASIDRDSGNTIYF. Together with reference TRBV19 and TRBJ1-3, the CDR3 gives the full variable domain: DGGITQSPKYLFRKEGQNVTLSCEQNLNHDAMYWYRQDPGQGLRLIYYSQIVNDFQKGDIAEGYSVSREKKESFPLTVTSAQKNPTAFYLCASIDRDSGNTIYFGEGSWLTVV.

CDR3 residues: CASSLGPGGNQPQHF. As DNA, the CDR3 is TGCGCCAGCAGCTTGGGTCCGGGGGGCAATCAGCCCCAGCATTTT. The rearrangement uses TRBV5-1 and TRBJ1-5, with a possible D match to TRBD1 (5 bases). Germline V gene sequence: CDR1 SGHRS, CDR2 YFSETQ. CDR3 length equals 15 residues. Trimming shortened V by 0 bases and J by 2 bases, and 9 bases separated the two germline ends.

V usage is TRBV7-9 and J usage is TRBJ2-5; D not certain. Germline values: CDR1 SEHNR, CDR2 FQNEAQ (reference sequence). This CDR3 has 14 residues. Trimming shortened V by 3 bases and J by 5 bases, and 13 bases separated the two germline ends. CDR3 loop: CASSLPVVAETQYF. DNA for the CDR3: TGTGCCAGCAGCTTGCCCGTGGTTGCGGAGACCCAGTACTTC.

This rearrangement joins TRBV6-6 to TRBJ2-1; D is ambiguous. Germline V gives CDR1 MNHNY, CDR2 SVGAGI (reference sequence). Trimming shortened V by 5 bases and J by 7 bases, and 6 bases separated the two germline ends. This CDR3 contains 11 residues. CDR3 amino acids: CASSHRNEQFF. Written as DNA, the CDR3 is TGTGCCAGCAGTCATCGGAATGAGCAGTTCTTC.

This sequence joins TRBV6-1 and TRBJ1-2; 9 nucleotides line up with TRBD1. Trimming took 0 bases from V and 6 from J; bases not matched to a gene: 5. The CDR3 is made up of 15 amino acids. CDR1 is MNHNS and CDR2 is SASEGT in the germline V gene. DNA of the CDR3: TGTGCCAGCAGTGAAGCCTCGGACAGGGGTGATGGCTACACCTTC. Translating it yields CASSEASDRGDGYTF.

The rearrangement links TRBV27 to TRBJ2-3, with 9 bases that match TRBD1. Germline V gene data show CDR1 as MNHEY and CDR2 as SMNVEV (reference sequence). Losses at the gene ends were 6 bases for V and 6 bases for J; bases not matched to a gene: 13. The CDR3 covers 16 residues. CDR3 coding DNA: TGTGCCAGCAGGGACGCACAGGGGGCGGTAGGGGATACGCAGTATTTT. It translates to CASRDAQGAVGDTQYF.

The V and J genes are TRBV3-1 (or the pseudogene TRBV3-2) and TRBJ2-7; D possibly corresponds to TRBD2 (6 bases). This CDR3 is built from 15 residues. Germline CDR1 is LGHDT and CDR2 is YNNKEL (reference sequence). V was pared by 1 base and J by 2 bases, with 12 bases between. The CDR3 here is CASSQGGTPTYEQYF. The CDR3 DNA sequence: TGTGCCAGCAGCCAAGGGGGGACTCCAACCTACGAGCAGTACTTC.

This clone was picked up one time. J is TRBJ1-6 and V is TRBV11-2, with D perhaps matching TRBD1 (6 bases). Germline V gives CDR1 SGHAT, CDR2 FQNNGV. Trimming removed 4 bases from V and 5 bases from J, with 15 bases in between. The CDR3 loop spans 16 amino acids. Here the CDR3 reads CASSSRSGVHNSPLHF. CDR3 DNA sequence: TGTGCCAGCAGCTCTCGCTCAGGGGTCCATAATTCACCCCTCCACTTT.

The CDR3 nucleotides are TGCGCCAGCAGGTATAGGGATTACTACGAGCAGTACTTC. Translating it yields CASRYRDYYEQYF. The chain combines TRBV5-1 with TRBJ2-7; D remains ambiguous. This CDR3 has 13 amino acids. CDR1 is SGHRS, CDR2 YFSETQ, per germline. V was pared by 5 bases and J by 3 bases, with 12 bases between.

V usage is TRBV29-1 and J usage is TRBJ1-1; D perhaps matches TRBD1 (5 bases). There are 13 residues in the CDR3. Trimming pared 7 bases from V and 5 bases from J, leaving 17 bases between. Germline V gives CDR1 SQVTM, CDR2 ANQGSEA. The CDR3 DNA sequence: TGCAGCGGTACCAGGGAATTCGGAACTGAAGCTTTCTTT. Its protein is CSGTREFGTEAFF.

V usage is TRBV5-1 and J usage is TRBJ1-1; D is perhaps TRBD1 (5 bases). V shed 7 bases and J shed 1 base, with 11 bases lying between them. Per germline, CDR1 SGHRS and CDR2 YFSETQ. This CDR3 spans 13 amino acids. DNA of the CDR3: TGCGCCAGCGGTTCTGACAGGAACACTGAAGCTTTCTTT. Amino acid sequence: CASGSDRNTEAFF.

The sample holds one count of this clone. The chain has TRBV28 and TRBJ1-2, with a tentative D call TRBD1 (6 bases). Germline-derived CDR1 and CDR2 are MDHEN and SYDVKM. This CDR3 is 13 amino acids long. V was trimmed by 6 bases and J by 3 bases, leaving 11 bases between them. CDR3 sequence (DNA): TGTGCCAGCAGGTCAGGGGTGCACTATGGCTACACCTTC. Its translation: CASRSGVHYGYTF.

CDR3 bases: TGTGCCAGCAGTTACCGAGGACAGGGGCAGTACGAGCAGTACTTC. It codes for CASSYRGQGQYEQYF. The rearrangement joins TRBV6-5 to TRBJ2-7, with 9 bases aligning to TRBD1. Germline values: CDR1 MNHEY, CDR2 SVGAGI. With 2 bases clipped from V and 4 bases from J, the junction kept 6 bases outside the gene matches. The CDR3 runs to 15 residues.

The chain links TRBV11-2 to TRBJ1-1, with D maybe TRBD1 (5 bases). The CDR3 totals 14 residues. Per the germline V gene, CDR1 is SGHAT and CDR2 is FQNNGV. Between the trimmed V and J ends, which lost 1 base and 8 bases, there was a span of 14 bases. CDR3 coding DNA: TGTGCCAGCAGCTTAGCCCTGGTCGGGGGGGAAGCTTTCTTT. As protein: CASSLALVGGEAFF.

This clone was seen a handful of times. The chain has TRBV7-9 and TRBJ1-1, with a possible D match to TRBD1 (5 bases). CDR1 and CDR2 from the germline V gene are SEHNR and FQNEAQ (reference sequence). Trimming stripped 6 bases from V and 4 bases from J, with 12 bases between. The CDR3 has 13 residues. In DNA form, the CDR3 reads TGTGCCAGCAGGTCGGAGGGGACCACTGAAGCTTTCTTT. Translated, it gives CASRSEGTTEAFF. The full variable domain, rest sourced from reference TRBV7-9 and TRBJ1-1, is DTGVSQNPRHKITKRGQNVTFRCDPISEHNRLYWYRQTLGQGPEFLTYFQNEAQLEKSRLLSDRFSAERPKGSFSTLEIQRTEQGDSAMYLCASRSEGTTEAFFGQGTRLTVV.

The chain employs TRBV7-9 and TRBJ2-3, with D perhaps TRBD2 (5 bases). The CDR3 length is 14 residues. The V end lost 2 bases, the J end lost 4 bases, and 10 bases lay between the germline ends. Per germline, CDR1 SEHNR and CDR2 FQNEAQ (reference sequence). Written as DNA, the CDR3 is TGTGCCAGCAGCTTACTAGCAGGAGCAGATACGCAGTATTTT. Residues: CASSLLAGADTQYF.